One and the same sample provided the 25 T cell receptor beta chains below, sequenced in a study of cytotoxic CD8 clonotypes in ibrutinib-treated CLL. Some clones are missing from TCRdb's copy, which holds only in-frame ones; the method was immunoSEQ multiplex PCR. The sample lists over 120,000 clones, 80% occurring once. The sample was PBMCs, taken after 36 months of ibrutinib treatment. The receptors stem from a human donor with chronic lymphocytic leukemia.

CDR3 residues: CASSVVLAVNEQFF. The CDR3 nucleotides are TGTGCCAGCAGCGTTGTACTAGCGGTCAATGAGCAGTTCTTC. V and J are TRBV4-2 and TRBJ2-1, with TRBD2 matching 8 bases. The CDR3 extends over 14 amino acids. Trimming cost V 5 bases and J 6 bases; bases outside gene matches: 6. Germline CDR1 is LGHNA and CDR2 is YNFKEQ.

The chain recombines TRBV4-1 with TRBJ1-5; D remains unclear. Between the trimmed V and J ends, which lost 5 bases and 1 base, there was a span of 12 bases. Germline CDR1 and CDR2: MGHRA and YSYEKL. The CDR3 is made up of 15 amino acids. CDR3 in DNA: TGCGCCAGCAGCACCCACATACAAAGCAATCAGCCCCAGCATTTT. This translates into CASSTHIQSNQPQHF.

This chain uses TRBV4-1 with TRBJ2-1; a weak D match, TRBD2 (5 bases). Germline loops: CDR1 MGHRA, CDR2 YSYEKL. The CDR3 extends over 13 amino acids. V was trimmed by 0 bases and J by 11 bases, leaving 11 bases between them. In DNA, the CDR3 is TGCGCCAGCAGCCAAGATGGATTAGCGAAGCAGTTCTTC. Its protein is CASSQDGLAKQFF.

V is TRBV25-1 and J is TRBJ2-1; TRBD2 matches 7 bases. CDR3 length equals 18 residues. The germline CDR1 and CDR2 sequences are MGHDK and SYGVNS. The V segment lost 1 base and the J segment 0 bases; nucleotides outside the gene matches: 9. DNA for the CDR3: TGTGCCAGCAGTGAATGGCTCAGCGGGGACTTCTCCTACAATGAGCAGTTCTTC. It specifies CASSEWLSGDFSYNEQFF.

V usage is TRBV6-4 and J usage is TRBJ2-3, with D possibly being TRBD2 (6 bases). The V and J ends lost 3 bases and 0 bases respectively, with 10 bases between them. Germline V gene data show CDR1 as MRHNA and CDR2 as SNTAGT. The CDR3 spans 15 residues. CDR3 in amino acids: CASSERGGSTDTQYF. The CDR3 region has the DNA TGTGCCAGCAGTGAAAGGGGAGGTAGCACAGATACGCAGTATTTT.

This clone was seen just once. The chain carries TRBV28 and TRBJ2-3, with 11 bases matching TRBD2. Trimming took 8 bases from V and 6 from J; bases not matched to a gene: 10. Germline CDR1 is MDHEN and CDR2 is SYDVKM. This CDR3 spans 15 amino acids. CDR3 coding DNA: TGTGCCAGCGAAACCGGGACTAGCGGTGGGGATACGCAGTATTTT. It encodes CASETGTSGGDTQYF.

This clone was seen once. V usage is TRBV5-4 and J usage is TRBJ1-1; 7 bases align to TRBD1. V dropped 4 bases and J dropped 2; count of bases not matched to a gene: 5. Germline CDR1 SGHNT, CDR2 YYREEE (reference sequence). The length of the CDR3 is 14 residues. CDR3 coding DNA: TGTGCCAGCAGCCGGACAGGAATCAACACTGAAGCTTTCTTT. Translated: CASSRTGINTEAFF.

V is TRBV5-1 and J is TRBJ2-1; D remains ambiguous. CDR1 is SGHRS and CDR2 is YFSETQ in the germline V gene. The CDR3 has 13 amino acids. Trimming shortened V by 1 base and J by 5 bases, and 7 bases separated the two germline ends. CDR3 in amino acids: CASSLPRDNEQFF. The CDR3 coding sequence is TGCGCCAGCAGCTTGCCACGGGACAATGAGCAGTTCTTC.

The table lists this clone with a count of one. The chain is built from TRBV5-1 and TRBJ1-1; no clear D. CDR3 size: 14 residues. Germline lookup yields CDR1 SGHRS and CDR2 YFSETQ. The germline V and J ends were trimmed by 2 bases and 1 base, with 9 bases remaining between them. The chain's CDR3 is CASSFDVGNTEAFF. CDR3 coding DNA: TGCGCCAGCAGCTTCGATGTTGGGAACACTGAAGCTTTCTTT.

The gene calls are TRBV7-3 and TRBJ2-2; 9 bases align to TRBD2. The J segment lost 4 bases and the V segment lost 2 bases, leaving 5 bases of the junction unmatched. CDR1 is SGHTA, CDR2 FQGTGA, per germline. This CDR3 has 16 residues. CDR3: CASSLGLAGSTGELFF. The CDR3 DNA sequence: TGTGCCAGCAGCTTAGGGCTAGCGGGGTCCACCGGGGAGCTGTTTTTT.

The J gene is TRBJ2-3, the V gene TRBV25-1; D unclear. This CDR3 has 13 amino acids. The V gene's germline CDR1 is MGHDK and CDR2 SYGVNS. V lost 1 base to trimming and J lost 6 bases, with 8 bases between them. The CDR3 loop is CASSEWVSDTQYF. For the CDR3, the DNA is TGTGCCAGCAGTGAATGGGTGTCGGATACGCAGTATTTT. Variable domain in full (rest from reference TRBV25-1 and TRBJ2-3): EADIYQTPRYLVIGTGKKITLECSQTMGHDKMYWYQQDPGMELHLIHYSYGVNSTEKGDLSSESTVSRIRTEHFPLTLESARPSHTSQYLCASSEWVSDTQYFGPGTRLTVL.

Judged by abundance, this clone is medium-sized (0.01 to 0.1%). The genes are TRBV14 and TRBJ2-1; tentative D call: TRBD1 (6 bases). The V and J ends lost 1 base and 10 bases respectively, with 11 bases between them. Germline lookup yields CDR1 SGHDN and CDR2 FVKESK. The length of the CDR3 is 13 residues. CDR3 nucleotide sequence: TGTGCCAGCAGCCAAGGCCAGGGGCAGGAGCAGTTCTTC. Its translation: CASSQGQGQEQFF.

CDR3 loop: CASSEEGLASYNEQFF. The CDR3 DNA is TGTGCCAGCAGTGAGGAGGGACTAGCAAGTTACAATGAGCAGTTCTTC. This chain links TRBV2 with TRBJ2-1; 9 nucleotides agree with TRBD2. The junction had 7 bases not matched to a gene; V was cut back by 3 bases and J by 4 bases. Germline V gene lookup returns CDR1 SNHLY and CDR2 FYNNEI. The CDR3 consists of 16 residues.

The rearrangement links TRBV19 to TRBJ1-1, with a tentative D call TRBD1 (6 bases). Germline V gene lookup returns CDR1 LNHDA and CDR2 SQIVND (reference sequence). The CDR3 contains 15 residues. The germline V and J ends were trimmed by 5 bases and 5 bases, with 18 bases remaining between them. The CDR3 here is CASSVMGGSATEAFF. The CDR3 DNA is TGTGCCAGTAGTGTGATGGGGGGCTCTGCTACTGAAGCTTTCTTT.

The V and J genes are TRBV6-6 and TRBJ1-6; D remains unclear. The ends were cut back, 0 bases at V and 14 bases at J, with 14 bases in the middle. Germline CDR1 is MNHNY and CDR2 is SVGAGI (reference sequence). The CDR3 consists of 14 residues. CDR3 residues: CASSYSTLPFTLHF. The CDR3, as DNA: TGTGCCAGCAGTTACTCGACTTTACCTTTCACCCTCCACTTT.

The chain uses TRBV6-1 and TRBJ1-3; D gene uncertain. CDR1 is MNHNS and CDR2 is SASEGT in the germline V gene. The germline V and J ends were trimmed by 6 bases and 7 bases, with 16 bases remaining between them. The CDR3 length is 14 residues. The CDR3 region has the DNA TGTGCCAGCAGCGTAAAGAGCGGGGTCAACACCATATATTTT. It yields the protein CASSVKSGVNTIYF.

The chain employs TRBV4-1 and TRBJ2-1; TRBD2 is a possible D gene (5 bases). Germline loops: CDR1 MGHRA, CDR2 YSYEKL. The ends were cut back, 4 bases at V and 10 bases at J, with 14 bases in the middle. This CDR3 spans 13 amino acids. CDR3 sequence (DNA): TGCGCCAGCAGCCCTGGACTCCCCCAAGAGCAGTTCTTC. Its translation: CASSPGLPQEQFF.

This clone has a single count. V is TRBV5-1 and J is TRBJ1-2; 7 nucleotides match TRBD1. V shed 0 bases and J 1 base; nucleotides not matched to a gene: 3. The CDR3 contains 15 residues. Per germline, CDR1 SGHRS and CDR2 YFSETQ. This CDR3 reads CASSLVQGVNYGYTF. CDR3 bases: TGCGCCAGCAGCTTGGTCCAGGGGGTTAACTATGGCTACACCTTC.

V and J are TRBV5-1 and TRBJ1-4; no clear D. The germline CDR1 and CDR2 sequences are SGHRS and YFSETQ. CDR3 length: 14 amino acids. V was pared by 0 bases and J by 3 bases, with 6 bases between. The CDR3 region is CASSLGSPNEKLFF. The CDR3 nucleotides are TGCGCCAGCAGCTTGGGCAGCCCTAATGAAAAACTGTTTTTT.

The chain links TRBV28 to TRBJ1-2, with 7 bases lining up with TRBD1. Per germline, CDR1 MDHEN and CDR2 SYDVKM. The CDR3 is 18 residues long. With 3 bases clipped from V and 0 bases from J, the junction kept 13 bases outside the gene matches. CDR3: CASSFPGGRQAANYGYTF. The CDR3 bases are TGTGCCAGCAGTTTCCCAGGGGGGAGACAGGCTGCTAACTATGGCTACACCTTC.

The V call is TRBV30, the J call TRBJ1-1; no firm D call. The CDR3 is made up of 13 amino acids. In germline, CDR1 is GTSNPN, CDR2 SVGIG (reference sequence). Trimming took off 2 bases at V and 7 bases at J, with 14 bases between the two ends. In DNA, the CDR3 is TGTGCCTGGAGTTCCGGGAAGGTCGGTGAAGCTTTCTTT. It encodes CAWSSGKVGEAFF.

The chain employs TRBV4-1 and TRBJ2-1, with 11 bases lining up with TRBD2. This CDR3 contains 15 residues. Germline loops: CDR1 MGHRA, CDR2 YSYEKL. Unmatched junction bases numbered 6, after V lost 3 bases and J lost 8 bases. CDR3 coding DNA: TGCGCCAGCAGCCACCCGGGACTAGCGGTCGATGAGCAGTTCTTC. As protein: CASSHPGLAVDEQFF.

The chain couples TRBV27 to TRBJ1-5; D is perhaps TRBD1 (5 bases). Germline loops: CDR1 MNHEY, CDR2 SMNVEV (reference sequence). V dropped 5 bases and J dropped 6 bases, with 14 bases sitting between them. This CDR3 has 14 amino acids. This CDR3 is CASSLRGGAQPQHF. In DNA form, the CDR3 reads TGTGCCAGCAGTCTAAGGGGCGGTGCTCAGCCCCAGCATTTT.

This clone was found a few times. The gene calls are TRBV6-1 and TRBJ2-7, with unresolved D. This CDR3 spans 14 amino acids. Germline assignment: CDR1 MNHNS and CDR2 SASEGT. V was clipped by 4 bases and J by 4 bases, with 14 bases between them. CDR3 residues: CASSATDEGYEQYF. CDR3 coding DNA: TGTGCCAGCAGTGCTACGGACGAAGGTTACGAGCAGTACTTC.

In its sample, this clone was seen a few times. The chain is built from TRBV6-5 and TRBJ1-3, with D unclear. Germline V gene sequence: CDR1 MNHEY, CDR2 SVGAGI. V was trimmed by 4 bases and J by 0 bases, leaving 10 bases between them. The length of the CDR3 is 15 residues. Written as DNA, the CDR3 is TGTGCCAGCAGTTTAAAACCCCTCTCTGGAAACACCATATATTTT. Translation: CASSLKPLSGNTIYF.